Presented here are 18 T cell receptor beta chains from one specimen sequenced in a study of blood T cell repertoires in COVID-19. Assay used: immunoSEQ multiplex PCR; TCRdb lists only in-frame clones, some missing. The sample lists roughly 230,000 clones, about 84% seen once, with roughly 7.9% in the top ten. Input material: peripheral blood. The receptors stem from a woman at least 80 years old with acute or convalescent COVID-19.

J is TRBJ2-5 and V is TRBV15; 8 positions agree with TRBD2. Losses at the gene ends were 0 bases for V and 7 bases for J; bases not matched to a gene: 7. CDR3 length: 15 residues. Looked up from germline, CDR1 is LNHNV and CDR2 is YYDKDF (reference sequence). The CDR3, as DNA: TGTGCCACCAGCAGAGATCGGGGGGGTCTCTGGACCCAGTACTTC. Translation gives CATSRDRGGLWTQYF.

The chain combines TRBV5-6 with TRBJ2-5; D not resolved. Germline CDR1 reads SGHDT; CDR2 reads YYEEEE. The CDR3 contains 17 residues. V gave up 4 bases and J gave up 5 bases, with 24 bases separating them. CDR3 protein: CASSLPPSRYPRETQYF. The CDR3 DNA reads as TGTGCCAGCAGCCTACCCCCGAGCAGGTACCCTCGCGAGACCCAGTACTTC.

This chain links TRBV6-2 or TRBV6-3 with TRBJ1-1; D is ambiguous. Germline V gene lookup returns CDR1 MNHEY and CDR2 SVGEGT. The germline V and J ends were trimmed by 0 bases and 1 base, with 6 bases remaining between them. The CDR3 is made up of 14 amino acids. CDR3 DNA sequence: TGTGCCAGCAGTTACTCAACACAGAACACTGAAGCTTTCTTT. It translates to CASSYSTQNTEAFF.

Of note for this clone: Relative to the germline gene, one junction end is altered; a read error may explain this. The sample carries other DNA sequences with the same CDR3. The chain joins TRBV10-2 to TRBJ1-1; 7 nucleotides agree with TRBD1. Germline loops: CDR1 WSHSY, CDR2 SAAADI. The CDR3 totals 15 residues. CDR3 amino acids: CASSDWTGARTEAFF. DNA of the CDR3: TGCGCCAGTAGTGATTGGACAGGCGCGCGCACTGAAGCTTTCTTT.

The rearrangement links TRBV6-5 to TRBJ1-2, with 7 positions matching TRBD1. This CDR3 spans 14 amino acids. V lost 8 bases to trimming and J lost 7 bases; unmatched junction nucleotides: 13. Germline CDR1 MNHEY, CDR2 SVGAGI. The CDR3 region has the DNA TGTGCCAGCTCTTATCTTAAGGGGGCTGGTGGCTACACCTTC. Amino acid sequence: CASSYLKGAGGYTF.

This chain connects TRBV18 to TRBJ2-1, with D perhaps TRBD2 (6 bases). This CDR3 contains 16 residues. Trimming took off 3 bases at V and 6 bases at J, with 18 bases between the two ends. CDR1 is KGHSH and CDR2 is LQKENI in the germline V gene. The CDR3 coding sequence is TGTGCCAGCTCACCGGGACTCAACTCCAACCTCAATGAGCAGTTCTTC. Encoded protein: CASSPGLNSNLNEQFF.

CDR3 region: CASSPSKTSGNNEQFF. CDR3 nucleotides: TGTGCCAGCAGCCCTTCTAAGACTAGCGGAAACAATGAGCAGTTCTTC. V usage is TRBV5-5 and J usage is TRBJ2-1, with 9 bases lining up with TRBD2. The CDR3 is made up of 16 amino acids. Germline CDR1 SGHKS, CDR2 YYEKEE (reference sequence). V gave up 4 bases and J gave up 5 bases; unmatched junction bases: 10.

In DNA, the CDR3 is TGCGCCAGCAGCTTGGACAGGGGGTCGTACGAGCAGTACTTC. The encoded protein is CASSLDRGSYEQYF. The chain couples TRBV5-1 to TRBJ2-7; 8 nucleotides align to TRBD1. The CDR3 length is 14 residues. Germline trimming cut 0 bases from V and 4 bases from J; bases unmatched to any gene: 3. Per the germline V gene, CDR1 is SGHRS and CDR2 is YFSETQ.

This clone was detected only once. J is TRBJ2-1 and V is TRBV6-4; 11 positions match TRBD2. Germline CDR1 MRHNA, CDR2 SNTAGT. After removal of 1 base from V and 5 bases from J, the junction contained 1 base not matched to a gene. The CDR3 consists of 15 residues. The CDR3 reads CASSDLGLADNEQFF. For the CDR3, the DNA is TGTGCCAGCAGTGACTTGGGACTAGCGGACAATGAGCAGTTCTTC.

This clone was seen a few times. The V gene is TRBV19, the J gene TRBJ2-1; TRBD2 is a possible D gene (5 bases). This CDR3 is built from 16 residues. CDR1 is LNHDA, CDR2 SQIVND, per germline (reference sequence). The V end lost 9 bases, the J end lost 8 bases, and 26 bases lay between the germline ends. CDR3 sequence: CASRHPSGRKGDEQFF. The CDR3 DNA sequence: TGTGCCAGCCGCCACCCGAGCGGTAGAAAGGGCGATGAGCAGTTCTTC.

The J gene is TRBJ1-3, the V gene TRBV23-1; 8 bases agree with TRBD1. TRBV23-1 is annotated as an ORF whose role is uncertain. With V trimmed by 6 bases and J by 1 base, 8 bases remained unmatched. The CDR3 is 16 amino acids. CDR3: CASRLTGVVSGNTIYF. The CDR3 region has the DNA TGCGCCAGCAGGCTGACAGGGGTAGTATCTGGAAACACCATATATTTT.

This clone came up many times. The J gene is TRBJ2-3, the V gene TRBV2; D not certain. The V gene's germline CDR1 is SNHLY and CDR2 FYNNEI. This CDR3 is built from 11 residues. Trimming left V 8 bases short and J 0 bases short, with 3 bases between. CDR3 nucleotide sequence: TGTGCCAGCCAAAGCACAGATACGCAGTATTTT. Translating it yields CASQSTDTQYF.

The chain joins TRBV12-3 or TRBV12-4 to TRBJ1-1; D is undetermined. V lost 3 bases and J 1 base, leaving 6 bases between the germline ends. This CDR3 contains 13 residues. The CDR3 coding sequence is TGTGCCAGCAGTTTTAGGAGGAACACTGAAGCTTTCTTT. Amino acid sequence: CASSFRRNTEAFF.

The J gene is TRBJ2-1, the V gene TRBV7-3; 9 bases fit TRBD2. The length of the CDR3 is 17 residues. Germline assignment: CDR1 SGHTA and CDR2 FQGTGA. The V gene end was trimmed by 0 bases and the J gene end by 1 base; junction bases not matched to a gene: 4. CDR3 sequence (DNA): TGTGCCAGCAGCTTAACAGGTAGCGGGAGTTCCTACAATGAGCAGTTCTTC. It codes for CASSLTGSGSSYNEQFF. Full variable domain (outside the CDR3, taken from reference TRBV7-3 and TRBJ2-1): GAGVSQTPSNKVTEKGKYVELRCDPISGHTALYWYRQSLGQGPEFLIYFQGTGAADDSGLPNDRFFAVRPEGSVSTLKIQRTERGDSAVYLCASSLTGSGSSYNEQFFGPGTRLTVL.

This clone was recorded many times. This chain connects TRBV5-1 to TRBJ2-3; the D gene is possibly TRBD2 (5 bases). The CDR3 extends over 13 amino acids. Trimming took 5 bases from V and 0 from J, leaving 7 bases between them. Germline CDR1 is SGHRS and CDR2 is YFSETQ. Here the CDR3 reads CASRRDSTDTQYF. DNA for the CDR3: TGCGCCAGCAGACGGGATAGCACAGATACGCAGTATTTT.

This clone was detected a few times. The CDR3: CASSRDKNYGYTF. The CDR3 coding sequence is TGTGCCAGCAGTCGGGACAAGAACTATGGCTACACCTTC. The rearrangement links TRBV2 to TRBJ1-2; possible D gene TRBD1, 6 bases. CDR3 length: 13 residues. Deletions cut 5 bases from V and 2 bases from J, with 9 bases between. The germline V gene encodes CDR1 SNHLY and CDR2 FYNNEI.

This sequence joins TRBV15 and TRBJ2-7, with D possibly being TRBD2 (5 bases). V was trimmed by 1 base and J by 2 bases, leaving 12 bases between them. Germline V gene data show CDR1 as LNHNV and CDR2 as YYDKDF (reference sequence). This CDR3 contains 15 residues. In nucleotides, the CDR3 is TGTGCCACCAGCAGAGTGGGGAGAGTCACCTACGAGCAGTACTTC. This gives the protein CATSRVGRVTYEQYF.

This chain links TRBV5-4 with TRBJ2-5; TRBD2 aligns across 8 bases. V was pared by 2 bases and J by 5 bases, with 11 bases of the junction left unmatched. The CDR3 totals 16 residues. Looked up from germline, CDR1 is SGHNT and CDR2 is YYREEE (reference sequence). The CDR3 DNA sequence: TGTGCCAGCAGCTTCCCCGGGACTAGGAGGCAGGAGACCCAGTACTTC. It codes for CASSFPGTRRQETQYF.